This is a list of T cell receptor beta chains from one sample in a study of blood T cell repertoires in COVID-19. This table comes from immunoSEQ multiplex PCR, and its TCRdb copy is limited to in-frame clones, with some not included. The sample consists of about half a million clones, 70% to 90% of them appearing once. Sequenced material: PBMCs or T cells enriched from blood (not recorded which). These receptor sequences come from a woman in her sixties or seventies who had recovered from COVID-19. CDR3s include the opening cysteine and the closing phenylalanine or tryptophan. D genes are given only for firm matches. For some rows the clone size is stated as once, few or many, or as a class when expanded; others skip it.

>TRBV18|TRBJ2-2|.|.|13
TGTGCCAGCTCACTGGCGGGCACCGGGGAGCTGTTTTTT
CASSLAGTGELFF
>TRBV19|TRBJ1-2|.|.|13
TGTGCCAGTAGTATGGGCAGTTTCTATGGCTACACCTTC
CASSMGSFYGYTF
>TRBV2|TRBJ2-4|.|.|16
TGTGCCAGTTCTATTCGGGGTTTACTAGCCAAAAACATTCAGTACTTC
CASSIRGLLAKNIQYF
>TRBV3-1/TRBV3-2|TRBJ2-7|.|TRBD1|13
TGTGCCAGCAGAACAGGGGGCATATACGAGCAGTACTTC
CASRTGGIYEQYF
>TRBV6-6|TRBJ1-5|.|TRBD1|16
TGTGCCAGCAGCCCTACACAGGGGGGAAGCAATCAGCCCCAGCATTTT
CASSPTQGGSNQPQHF
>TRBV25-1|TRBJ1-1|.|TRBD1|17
TGTGCCAGCAGCAAAGCCGGGACAGCCTTTACGAACACTGAAGCTTTCTTT
CASSKAGTAFTNTEAFF
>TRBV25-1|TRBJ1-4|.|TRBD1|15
TGTGCCAGCAGTGAGGCCGGGACAGGGGCGAAAAAACTGTTTTTT
CASSEAGTGAKKLFF
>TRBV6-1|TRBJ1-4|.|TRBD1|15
TGTGCCAGCAGTGAAGCAGGGACAGGGCGGGAAAAACTGTTTTTT
CASSEAGTGREKLFF
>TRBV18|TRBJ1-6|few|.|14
TGTGCCAGCTCACGCGGGATAACTAATTCACCCCTCCACTTT
CASSRGITNSPLHF
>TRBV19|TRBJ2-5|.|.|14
TGTGCCAGTAGTATAACAGGGATCCGAGAGACCCAGTACTTC
CASSITGIRETQYF
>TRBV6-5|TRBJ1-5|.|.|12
TGTGCCAGCAGTTACTCGGCTCAGCCCCAGCATTTT
CASSYSAQPQHF
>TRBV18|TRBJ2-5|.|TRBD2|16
TGTGCCAGCTCACCTCGGTCGGTAGGGAGGGAAGAGACCCAGTACTTC
CASSPRSVGREETQYF
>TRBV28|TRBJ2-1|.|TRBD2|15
TGTGCCAGCAGTTTTGACCGGGGGGGCCCCCATGAGCAGTTCTTC
CASSFDRGGPHEQFF
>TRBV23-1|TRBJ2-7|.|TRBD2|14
TGCGCCCAAATCAAGGGAGGGGCCCGATACGAGCAGTACTTC
CAQIKGGARYEQYF
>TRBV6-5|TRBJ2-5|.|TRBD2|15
TGTGCCAGCCGCCAGACTAGCGGGCCTCAAGAGACCCAGTACTTC
CASRQTSGPQETQYF
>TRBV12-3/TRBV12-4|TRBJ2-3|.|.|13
TGTGCCAGCACCTTACTTAGCACAGATACGCAGTATTTT
CASTLLSTDTQYF
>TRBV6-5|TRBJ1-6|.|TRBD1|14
TGTGCCAGCAGCACAACAGGGGCTGGTTCACCCCTCCACTTT
CASSTTGAGSPLHF
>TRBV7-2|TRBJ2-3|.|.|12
TGTGCCAGCAGCCGGACAACAGATACGCAGTATTTT
CASSRTTDTQYF
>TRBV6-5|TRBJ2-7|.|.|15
TGTGCCAGCAGTTACTCGAGGCAGGGGACCTACGAGCAGTACTTC
CASSYSRQGTYEQYF
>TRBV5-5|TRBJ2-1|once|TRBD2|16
TGTGCCAGCAGCTTGTTGGTTAGCGGGGGGGCGAGTGAGCAGTTCTTC
CASSLLVSGGASEQFF
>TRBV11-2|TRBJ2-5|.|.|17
TGTGCCAGCAGCTTAGGGCCCACGGGACATAACCAAGAGACCCAGTACTTC
CASSLGPTGHNQETQYF
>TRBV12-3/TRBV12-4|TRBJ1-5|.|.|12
TGTGCCAGCAGCAATCGCAATCAGCCCCAGCATTTT
CASSNRNQPQHF
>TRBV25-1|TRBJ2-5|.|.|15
TGTGCCAGCAGTGGGGGCGATACGTTATGGGAGACCCAGTACTTC
CASSGGDTLWETQYF
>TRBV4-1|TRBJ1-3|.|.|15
TGCGCCAGCAGCCATCTGCCAGGGCCAGGAAACACCATATATTTT
CASSHLPGPGNTIYF
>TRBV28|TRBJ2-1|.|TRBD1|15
TGTGCCAGCAGGCCCCCGGGACAGGGAATCAATGAGCAGTTCTTC
CASRPPGQGINEQFF
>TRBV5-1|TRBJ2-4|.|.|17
TGCGCCAGCAGCTCCTACAGGGGGGAGGGAGCCAAAAACATTCAGTACTTC
CASSSYRGEGAKNIQYF